This passage covers 27 T cell receptor beta chains from one sample sequenced in a study of cytomegalovirus exposure and HLA in healthy donors (dated by TCRdb to the late 2010s). Preparation of the library involved the immunoSEQ multiplex PCR assay. A mixture of 60 forward primers for TCR Vbeta segments and 13 reverse primers for TCR Jbeta segments was used in the multiplex PCR. Here the immuneACCESS table is served through TCRdb, limited to in-frame sequences with V and J called. Missing clones are a known gap in these copies; in checked studies unresolved V genes cover under half, and the rest lacks a known reason. This sample lists roughly 140,000 clones; approximately 84% were detected once. 9.7% of the sample rests with the top ten. The source material was PBMCs. The receptor source for this set is a woman aged 60 to 75 in good health and CMV-seropositive.

The genes are TRBV29-1 and TRBJ2-5; perhaps TRBD2 as D (5 bases). Gene TRBJ2-7 matches the end of the DNA better, so the J call may be wrong. The germline V gene encodes CDR1 SQVTM and CDR2 ANQGSEA. This CDR3 has 13 amino acids. The CDR3 sequence: CSVVPRESYEQYF. The CDR3 DNA sequence: TGCAGCGTTGTACCGAGGGAATCGTACGAGCAGTACTTC.

V is TRBV19 and J is TRBJ2-5, with 7 bases lining up with TRBD2. Germline CDR1 and CDR2: LNHDA and SQIVND (reference sequence). This CDR3 is built from 15 residues. Trimming removed 3 bases from V and 4 bases from J; junction bases left unmatched: 8. The CDR3 DNA is TGTGCCAGTAGTATTTCGGCGGGAGCAGCAGAGACCCAGTACTTC. Its protein product is CASSISAGAAETQYF.

This clone was counted a single time. The genes are TRBV7-8 and TRBJ2-2; TRBD2 matches at 7 bases. CDR1 and CDR2 from the germline V gene are SGHVS and FQNEAQ. V was pared by 4 bases and J by 2 bases, with 10 bases of the junction left unmatched. CDR3 length equals 17 residues. CDR3 residues: CASSSDYAGDNTGELFF. The CDR3 region has the DNA TGTGCCAGCAGCTCGGACTATGCGGGGGACAACACCGGGGAGCTGTTTTTT.

CDR3 in amino acids: CASSQLAGADTQYF. In nucleotides, the CDR3 is TGTGCCAGCAGCCAACTAGCGGGAGCAGATACGCAGTATTTT. The gene calls are TRBV4-2 and TRBJ2-3; 10 bases match TRBD2. CDR3 length: 14 amino acids. Germline V gives CDR1 LGHNA, CDR2 YNFKEQ. Trimming cost V 2 bases and J 4 bases; bases outside gene matches: 0.

The chain uses TRBV14 and TRBJ2-3; possibly TRBD2 for D (6 bases). The CDR3 loop spans 15 amino acids. Germline assignment: CDR1 SGHDN and CDR2 FVKESK. V shed 5 bases and J shed 1 base, with 13 bases lying between them. CDR3 residues: CASSEGLTRTDTQYF. CDR3 coding DNA: TGTGCCAGCAGCGAGGGACTGACTCGCACAGATACGCAGTATTTT.

This clone appeared a single time. The J gene is TRBJ1-2, the V gene TRBV19; TRBD1 might be the D (5 bases). The CDR3 totals 16 residues. The germline gives CDR1 LNHDA, CDR2 SQIVND (reference sequence). V was pared by 6 bases and J by 1 base, with 18 bases between. The CDR3 DNA reads as TGTGCCAGTAGATCGGGACTGCGAGAGTTTAACTATGGCTACACCTTC. Its protein product is CASRSGLREFNYGYTF.

CDR3 region: CATGENTEAFF. DNA of the CDR3: TGTGCCACCGGTGAGAACACTGAAGCTTTCTTT. This chain links TRBV28 with TRBJ1-1; D call uncertain. This CDR3 contains 11 residues. CDR1 and CDR2 (germline): MDHEN, SYDVKM. The ends were cut back, 10 bases at V and 1 base at J, with 7 bases in the middle.

The chain joins TRBV25-1 to TRBJ2-3; perhaps TRBD1 as D (6 bases). The germline CDR1 and CDR2 sequences are MGHDK and SYGVNS. The length of the CDR3 is 14 residues. The V gene lost 7 bases and the J gene lost 3 bases, with 14 bases spanning the gap. CDR3 coding DNA: TGTGCCAGCACAAGCAGGGGACCAACAGATACGCAGTATTTT. Protein sequence: CASTSRGPTDTQYF. Drawing the rest from reference TRBV25-1 and TRBJ2-3, the complete variable domain is EADIYQTPRYLVIGTGKKITLECSQTMGHDKMYWYQQDPGMELHLIHYSYGVNSTEKGDLSSESTVSRIRTEHFPLTLESARPSHTSQYLCASTSRGPTDTQYFGPGTRLTVL.

Here the CDR3 DNA reads TGTGCCAGCAGTTTAGGGGGACAGGGGAGTTATGGCTACACCTTC. This encodes CASSLGGQGSYGYTF. The chain uses TRBV28 and TRBJ1-2; 10 bases line up with TRBD1. Trimming at V came to 2 bases and at J to 5 bases, leaving 5 bases not matched to a gene. CDR1 and CDR2 from the germline V gene are MDHEN and SYDVKM. The CDR3 has 15 residues.

The V gene is TRBV10-3, the J gene TRBJ2-5, with 9 bases that match TRBD1. With the DNA end fitting TRBJ2-7 better, the J assignment may be wrong. This CDR3 is built from 14 residues. CDR1 ENHRY and CDR2 SYGVKD come from the germline V gene. This CDR3 reads CATTSGQGTYEQYF. The CDR3 bases are TGTGCCACCACCTCGGGACAGGGAACGTACGAGCAGTACTTC.

The rearrangement joins TRBV5-1 to TRBJ1-3, with 7 bases fitting TRBD1. This CDR3 has 16 residues. Germline V gene sequence: CDR1 SGHRS, CDR2 YFSETQ. V trimming: 0 bases; J trimming: 7 bases; junction bases outside the gene matches: 10. As DNA, the CDR3 is TGCGCCAGCAGCTTGGCGGGACAGAGAGGTGGGAACACCATATATTTT. Protein: CASSLAGQRGGNTIYF.

The chain joins TRBV6-6 to TRBJ2-1; 7 bases are a match to TRBD2. CDR1 is MNHNY and CDR2 is SVGAGI in the germline V gene (reference sequence). CDR3 length equals 16 residues. J gave up 8 bases and V 8 bases, and 18 bases lay outside the gene matches. The CDR3 spells CASHGSGAGEYDEQFF. For the CDR3, the DNA is TGTGCCAGCCACGGGTCCGGGGCGGGAGAATACGATGAGCAGTTCTTC.

The J gene is TRBJ2-7, the V gene TRBV7-2, with unresolved D. The CDR3 covers 14 residues. In germline, CDR1 is SGHTA, CDR2 FQGNSA. V lost 0 bases to trimming and J lost 2 bases, with 8 bases between them. The CDR3 is CASSLALGAYEQYF. DNA for the CDR3: TGTGCCAGCAGCTTAGCGCTAGGAGCCTACGAGCAGTACTTC.

This clone has just one count. The gene calls are TRBV6-6 and TRBJ2-2; 8 bases agree with TRBD1. J was trimmed by 1 base and V by 6 bases; bases with no gene match: 4. The CDR3 is made up of 15 amino acids. Per germline, CDR1 MNHNY and CDR2 SVGAGI (reference sequence). CDR3 amino acids: CASRRTGRNTGELFF. The CDR3 DNA is TGTGCCAGCAGAAGGACAGGGCGGAACACCGGGGAGCTGTTTTTT.

The chain is built from TRBV4-3 and TRBJ2-7; tentatively, D is TRBD2 (5 bases). V was clipped by 1 base and J by 0 bases, with 16 bases between them. The germline V gene has CDR1 LGHNA and CDR2 YSLEER. There are 17 residues in the CDR3. CDR3 loop: CASSQGWTPLSSYEQYF. The CDR3 coding sequence is TGCGCCAGCAGCCAAGGTTGGACTCCTTTAAGCTCCTACGAGCAGTACTTC.

The chain joins TRBV29-1 to TRBJ2-3; TRBD2 agrees at 11 bases. The CDR3 has 14 amino acids. Trimming took 7 bases from V and 5 from J; bases not matched to a gene: 8. CDR1 is SQVTM, CDR2 ANQGSEA, per germline. The CDR3 loop reads CSGMLAGGGDTQYF. The CDR3 DNA is TGCAGCGGGATGCTAGCGGGAGGTGGAGATACGCAGTATTTT.

Note on this clone: An end of the junction differs from the germline gene, which may be a read error. V is TRBV28 and J is TRBJ2-5; 7 nucleotides match TRBD1. The CDR3 has 12 residues. The V gene's germline CDR1 is MDHEN and CDR2 SYDVKM. CDR3 in amino acids: CASSLPGTDPDF. As DNA, the CDR3 is TGTGCCAGCAGTTTACCCGGGACAGACCCCGACTTC.

J is TRBJ2-5 and V is TRBV7-2, with 9 bases identical to TRBD2. Germline lookup yields CDR1 SGHTA and CDR2 FQGNSA. CDR3 length: 13 amino acids. J was trimmed by 9 bases and V by 6 bases; bases with no gene match: 8. CDR3 bases: TGTGCCAGCAGACCTAGCGGGGCCGGGCCCCAGTACTTC. It codes for CASRPSGAGPQYF.

CDR3 in amino acids: CASSSLLKTSVADTQYF. The CDR3 DNA follows: TGTGCCAGCAGCTCACTTCTTAAGACTAGCGTGGCAGATACGCAGTATTTT. The chain carries TRBV7-2 and TRBJ2-3; 8 bases agree with TRBD2. Per the germline V gene, CDR1 is SGHTA and CDR2 is FQGNSA. CDR3 length equals 17 residues. The V and J ends lost 4 bases and 4 bases, in that order; junction bases with no gene match: 13.

The V call is TRBV7-9, the J call TRBJ2-4; tentatively, D is TRBD2 (5 bases). The CDR3 is 15 residues long. Trimming took off 5 bases at V and 6 bases at J, with 17 bases between the two ends. In germline, CDR1 is SEHNR, CDR2 FQNEAQ (reference sequence). CDR3 in DNA: TGTGCCAGCAGCCTCTACAGCGGCGTTGGAAACATTCAGTACTTC. It codes for CASSLYSGVGNIQYF.

The chain uses TRBV6-1 and TRBJ2-7; TRBD1 agrees at 7 bases. Germline values: CDR1 MNHNS, CDR2 SASEGT. Trimming took 8 bases from V and 4 from J; bases not matched to a gene: 11. The CDR3 has 14 amino acids. The CDR3 protein is CASRRQGLGYEQYF. The CDR3, as DNA: TGTGCCAGCCGGAGACAGGGTCTGGGATACGAGCAGTACTTC.

The chain recombines TRBV7-9 with TRBJ1-1, with a tentative D call TRBD1 (5 bases). The CDR3 covers 16 residues. Trimming removed 2 bases at V and 1 base at J, with 14 bases between. Germline CDR1 and CDR2: SEHNR and FQNEAQ (reference sequence). CDR3 residues: CASSLIRGGKNTEAFF. DNA of the CDR3: TGTGCCAGCAGCTTAATTAGGGGAGGGAAGAACACTGAAGCTTTCTTT.

The J gene is TRBJ2-7, the V gene TRBV11-2, with a tentative D call TRBD2 (6 bases). In germline, CDR1 is SGHAT, CDR2 FQNNGV. Trimming took 3 bases from V and 3 from J, leaving 9 bases between them. The CDR3 runs 13 residues. CDR3: CASSFGGDYEQYF. Here the CDR3 DNA reads TGTGCCAGCAGCTTCGGGGGAGACTACGAGCAGTACTTC.

The V gene is TRBV4-1, the J gene TRBJ2-7; the D gene is possibly TRBD1 (5 bases). The CDR3 spans 16 residues. V was shortened by 1 base and J by 4 bases, with 17 bases between the two germline ends. Per germline, CDR1 MGHRA and CDR2 YSYEKL. The CDR3 protein is CASSQGATGLGYEQYF. The CDR3 DNA is TGCGCCAGCAGCCAAGGGGCAACAGGTCTTGGTTACGAGCAGTACTTC.

V usage is TRBV7-9 and J usage is TRBJ2-1; perhaps TRBD1 as D (6 bases). Germline loops: CDR1 SEHNR, CDR2 FQNEAQ (reference sequence). This CDR3 comprises 13 residues. Between the trimmed V and J ends, which lost 5 bases and 5 bases, there was a span of 10 bases. CDR3 coding DNA: TGTGCCAGCAGCAGAGGACAGCACAATGAGCAGTTCTTC. It yields the protein CASSRGQHNEQFF.

This sequence joins TRBV6-5 and TRBJ2-3; D is unclear. V was cut by 2 bases and J by 0 bases, with 6 bases left in between. The CDR3 is 14 residues long. Germline V gene data show CDR1 as MNHEY and CDR2 as SVGAGI. DNA for the CDR3: TGTGCCAGCAGTTACGCGGTTAGCACAGATACGCAGTATTTT. Translated: CASSYAVSTDTQYF.

The rearrangement links TRBV11-3 to TRBJ2-5; 7 bases are a match to TRBD1. J lost 5 bases, V lost 4 bases, and 13 bases had no gene match. This CDR3 contains 16 residues. Germline loops: CDR1 SGHNT, CDR2 YENEEA. The CDR3 sequence is CASSYRGAGPKETQYF. CDR3 nucleotide sequence: TGTGCCAGCAGCTACAGGGGCGCGGGCCCCAAGGAGACCCAGTACTTC.